This note documents a single T cell receptor beta chain sequence. Its target is unknown. Preparing the TCRbeta library involved the use of unique molecular identifiers. One entry per CDR3 protein, called by TCRdb with MiXCR from the PCR reads. The table includes fewer than 750,000 distinct CDR3 sequences, 23% detected once. The data were taken from a study of T-cell reconstitution after alpha-beta-depleted transplantation in children. Overall study findings and caveats: Surviving recipient T cells and thymic progenitors accounted for the high day-60 TCRbeta diversity observed in some patients.

The germline CDR1 and CDR2 sequences are SGHTA and FQGNSA. J was trimmed by 3 bases and V by 1 base; bases with no gene match: 5. This CDR3 is 16 amino acids long. The chain carries TRBV7-2 and TRBJ2-7, with 11 nucleotides matching TRBD1. The clonotype originates from a boy younger than two who had a stem cell transplant for acute myeloid leukemia, so the T cells may come from the graft donor. Sequencing used PBMCs, mostly from graft donor cells, obtained 360 days after TCRalphabeta/CD19-depleted stem cell transplant. The CDR3 spells CASSLGPGQGVYEQYF. CDR3 nucleotides: TGTGCCAGCAGCTTAGGACCGGGACAGGGGGTCTACGAGCAGTACTTC.